The 14 T cell receptor beta chains in this list originate from one sample, sequenced in a study of blood T cell repertoires in COVID-19. The protocol was immunoSEQ multiplex PCR, while the TCRdb copy is restricted to in-frame clones and leaves out a portion. The data show fewer than 300,000 clones, roughly 79% seen once. Sequencing was carried out using peripheral blood. Every receptor here comes from a woman in her fifties or sixties with active or convalescent COVID-19.

The chain employs TRBV18 and TRBJ2-7, with TRBD2 matching over 7 bases. The length of the CDR3 is 13 residues. The ends lost 2 bases at V and 7 bases at J; junction bases unmatched: 5. The germline CDR1 and CDR2 sequences are KGHSH and LQKENI. CDR3 amino acids: CASSPTPAGEQYF. CDR3 sequence (DNA): TGTGCCAGCTCACCAACTCCAGCGGGGGAGCAGTACTTC.

This clone was recorded only once. This chain uses TRBV28 with TRBJ1-1; 9 positions match TRBD1. Trimming cost V 9 bases and J 2 bases; bases outside gene matches: 13. The CDR3 runs 16 residues. Per the germline V gene, CDR1 is MDHEN and CDR2 is SYDVKM. The CDR3, as DNA: TGTGCCAGTTCACAGGGGGCGATCGGGGCTAACACTGAAGCTTTCTTT. Its translation is CASSQGAIGANTEAFF. The complete variable domain, with remaining parts taken from reference TRBV28 and TRBJ1-1, reads DVKVTQSSRYLVKRTGEKVFLECVQDMDHENMFWYRQDPGLGLRLIYFSYDVKMKEKGDIPEGYSVSREKKERFSLILESASTNQTSMYLCASSQGAIGANTEAFFGQGTRLTVV.

There are a few counts of this clone. The chain combines TRBV18 with TRBJ1-2, with 9 bases matching TRBD1. The junction had 6 bases not matched to a gene; V was cut back by 3 bases and J by 4 bases. The CDR3 is made up of 15 amino acids. Germline V gives CDR1 KGHSH, CDR2 LQKENI. The CDR3 here is CASSPGQGSSYGYTF. In DNA, the CDR3 is TGTGCCAGCTCACCTGGACAGGGGTCTAGCTATGGCTACACCTTC.

V gene TRBV4-3 combines with J gene TRBJ1-3, with 8 bases lining up with TRBD1. J lost 1 base, V lost 0 bases, and 5 bases had no gene match. The V gene's germline CDR1 is LGHNA and CDR2 YSLEER. This CDR3 comprises 17 residues. This CDR3 is CASSQDDRGRSGNTIYF. CDR3 nucleotide sequence: TGCGCCAGCAGCCAAGATGACAGGGGCAGATCTGGAAACACCATATATTTT.

V is TRBV24-1 and J is TRBJ2-2; 8 bases fit TRBD1. The CDR3 loop spans 16 amino acids. V gave up 3 bases and J gave up 4 bases; unmatched junction bases: 6. Germline V gene data show CDR1 as KGHDR and CDR2 as SFDVKD. The CDR3 here is CATSDPSTGATGELFF. CDR3 sequence (DNA): TGTGCCACCAGTGATCCGTCGACAGGGGCCACCGGGGAGCTGTTTTTT.

The V and J genes are TRBV9 and TRBJ2-2; perhaps TRBD2 as D (6 bases). V lost 4 bases, J lost 5 bases, and 15 bases lay in between. CDR1 and CDR2 from the germline V gene are SGDLS and YYNGEE. The CDR3 covers 15 residues. CDR3 nucleotide sequence: TGTGCCAGCAGCCTTCCAGCGGGTGTTACCGGGGAGCTGTTTTTT. This codes for CASSLPAGVTGELFF. The complete variable domain, with remaining parts taken from reference TRBV9 and TRBJ2-2, reads DSGVTQTPKHLITATGQRVTLRCSPRSGDLSVYWYQQSLDQGLQFLIQYYNGEERAKGNILERFSAQQFPDLHSELNLSSLELGDSALYFCASSLPAGVTGELFFGEGSRLTVL.

The rearrangement uses TRBV30 and TRBJ1-5; D gene unclear. The ends were cut back, 0 bases at V and 2 bases at J, with 11 bases in the middle. CDR1 is GTSNPN, CDR2 SVGIG, per germline (reference sequence). The CDR3 runs to 15 residues. This chain's CDR3 is CAWSVLNSRNQPQHF. The CDR3 bases are TGTGCCTGGAGTGTACTCAACAGCCGCAATCAGCCCCAGCATTTT. Combining the CDR3 with reference TRBV30 and TRBJ1-5 gives the whole variable domain SQTIHQWPATLVQPVGSPLSLECTVEGTSNPNLYWYRQAAGRGLQLLFYSVGIGQISSEVPQNLSASRPQDRQFILSSKKLLLSDSGFYLCAWSVLNSRNQPQHFGDGTRLSIL.

This chain joins TRBV4-3 and TRBJ1-2; no clear D gene. This CDR3 region has 18 residues. Trimming shortened V by 0 bases and J by 4 bases, and 21 bases separated the two germline ends. Germline V CDR1 and CDR2: LGHNA, YSLEER. Here the CDR3 reads CASSQEASRRFLAYGYTF. In DNA, the CDR3 is TGCGCCAGCAGCCAAGAAGCCAGCCGGCGGTTCCTTGCCTATGGCTACACCTTC.

This clone has just a few counts. This chain links TRBV15 with TRBJ1-5, with D unresolved. Germline assignment: CDR1 LNHNV and CDR2 YYDKDF (reference sequence). Trimming stripped 0 bases from V and 5 bases from J, with 11 bases between. This CDR3 has 15 residues. The CDR3 DNA reads TGTGCCACCAGCAGAGATCACGGAGGATATCAGCCCCAGCATTTT. It specifies CATSRDHGGYQPQHF. Looking up the rest from reference TRBV15 and TRBJ1-5 gives the full variable domain: DAMVIQNPRYQVTQFGKPVTLSCSQTLNHNVMYWYQQKSSQAPKLLFHYYDKDFNNEADTPDNFQSRRPNTSFCFLDIRSPGLGDTAMYLCATSRDHGGYQPQHFGDGTRLSIL.

The chain carries TRBV5-4 and TRBJ2-3; 8 bases map to TRBD1. In germline, CDR1 is SGHNT, CDR2 YYREEE (reference sequence). The CDR3 is 13 residues long. Germline trimming cut 5 bases from V and 4 bases from J; bases unmatched to any gene: 3. In DNA, the CDR3 is TGTGCCAGCAGTTTGACAGGGGCAGATACGCAGTATTTT. Its protein product is CASSLTGADTQYF.

The V and J genes are TRBV7-9 and TRBJ2-5; TRBD1 might be the D (5 bases). The CDR3 totals 15 residues. Germline lookup yields CDR1 SEHNR and CDR2 FQNEAQ (reference sequence). Trimming took off 4 bases at V and 2 bases at J, with 14 bases between the two ends. As DNA, the CDR3 is TGTGCCAGCAGCTGGGATCGACAGTTTCAAGAGACCCAGTACTTC. It is translated as CASSWDRQFQETQYF.

This clone showed up just once. The rearrangement uses TRBV9 and TRBJ2-1; 13 nucleotides align to TRBD2. Germline CDR1 is SGDLS and CDR2 is YYNGEE. The CDR3 spans 16 residues. The ends lost 4 bases at V and 8 bases at J; junction bases unmatched: 9. The CDR3 sequence: CASSLPGTSGADEQFF. CDR3 nucleotide sequence: TGTGCCAGCAGCCTTCCCGGGACTAGCGGGGCCGATGAGCAGTTCTTC. Full variable domain (remainder filled in from reference TRBV9 and TRBJ2-1): DSGVTQTPKHLITATGQRVTLRCSPRSGDLSVYWYQQSLDQGLQFLIQYYNGEERAKGNILERFSAQQFPDLHSELNLSSLELGDSALYFCASSLPGTSGADEQFFGPGTRLTVL.

This clone has just one count. The chain joins TRBV3-1 (or the pseudogene TRBV3-2) to TRBJ1-2, with 7 nucleotides matching TRBD1. The CDR3 is 18 amino acids. Trimming took 2 bases from V and 4 from J; bases not matched to a gene: 16. Germline V gene sequence: CDR1 LGHDT, CDR2 YNNKEL (reference sequence). CDR3 sequence (DNA): TGTGCCAGCAGCCAAACCGTATCGACCGGGACAGAAAGCTATGGCTACACCTTC. This encodes CASSQTVSTGTESYGYTF.

The chain combines TRBV7-8 with TRBJ2-7; D is unclear. Per germline, CDR1 SGHVS and CDR2 FQNEAQ. The V and J ends lost 5 bases and 2 bases respectively, with 4 bases between them. The CDR3 length is 11 residues. The CDR3: CASSVTYEQYF. The CDR3 bases are TGTGCCAGCAGCGTTACCTACGAGCAGTACTTC.